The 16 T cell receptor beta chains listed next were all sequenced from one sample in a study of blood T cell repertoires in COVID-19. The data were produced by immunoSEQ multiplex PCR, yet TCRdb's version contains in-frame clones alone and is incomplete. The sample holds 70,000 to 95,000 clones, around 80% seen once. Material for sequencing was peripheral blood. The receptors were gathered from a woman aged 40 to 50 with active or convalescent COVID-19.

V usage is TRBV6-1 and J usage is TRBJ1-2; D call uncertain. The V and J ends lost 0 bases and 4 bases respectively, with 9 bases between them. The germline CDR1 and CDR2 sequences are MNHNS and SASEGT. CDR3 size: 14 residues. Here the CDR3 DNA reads TGTGCCAGCAGTGAAGCCCTCGGCGGCTATGGCTACACCTTC. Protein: CASSEALGGYGYTF.

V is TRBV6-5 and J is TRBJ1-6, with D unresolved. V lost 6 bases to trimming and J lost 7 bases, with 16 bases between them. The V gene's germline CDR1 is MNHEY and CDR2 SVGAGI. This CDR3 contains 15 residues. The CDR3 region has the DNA TGTGCCAGCAGGCCCCGGGGATGGAGGAATTCACCCCTCCACTTT. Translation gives CASRPRGWRNSPLHF.

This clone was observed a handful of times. The CDR3 is CASRTGEGYTF. Written as DNA, the CDR3 is TGTGCCAGCAGGACGGGGGAAGGCTACACCTTC. The chain employs TRBV13 and TRBJ1-2; D possibly corresponds to TRBD1 (5 bases). The CDR3 sequence is 11 residues long. Per the germline V gene, CDR1 is PRHDT and CDR2 is FYEKMQ (reference sequence). Trimming took off 6 bases at V and 8 bases at J, with 10 bases between the two ends.

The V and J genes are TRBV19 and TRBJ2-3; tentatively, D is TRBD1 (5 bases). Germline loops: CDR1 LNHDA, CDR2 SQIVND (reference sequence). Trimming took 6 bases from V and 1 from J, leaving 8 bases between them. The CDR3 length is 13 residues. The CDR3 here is CASRGPGTDTQYF. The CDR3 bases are TGTGCCAGTAGGGGGCCCGGCACAGATACGCAGTATTTT.

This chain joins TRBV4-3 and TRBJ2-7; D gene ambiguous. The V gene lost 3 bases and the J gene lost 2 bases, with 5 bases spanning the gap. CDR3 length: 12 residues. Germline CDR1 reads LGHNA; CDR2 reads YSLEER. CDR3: CASSHETYEQYF. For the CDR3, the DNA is TGCGCCAGCAGCCACGAGACCTACGAGCAGTACTTC.

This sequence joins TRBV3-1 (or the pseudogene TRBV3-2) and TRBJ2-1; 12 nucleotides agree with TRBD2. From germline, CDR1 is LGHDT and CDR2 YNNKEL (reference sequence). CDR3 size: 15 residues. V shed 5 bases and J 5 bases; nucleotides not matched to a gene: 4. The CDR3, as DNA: TGTGCCAGCAGCTACAGGACTAGCGGGGACAATGAGCAGTTCTTC. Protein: CASSYRTSGDNEQFF.

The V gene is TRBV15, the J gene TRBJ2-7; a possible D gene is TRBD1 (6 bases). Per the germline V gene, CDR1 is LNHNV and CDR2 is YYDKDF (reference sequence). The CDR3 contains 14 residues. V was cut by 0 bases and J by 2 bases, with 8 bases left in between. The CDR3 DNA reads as TGTGCCACCAGCAGAGATAGGGGGACCTACGAGCAGTACTTC. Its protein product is CATSRDRGTYEQYF.

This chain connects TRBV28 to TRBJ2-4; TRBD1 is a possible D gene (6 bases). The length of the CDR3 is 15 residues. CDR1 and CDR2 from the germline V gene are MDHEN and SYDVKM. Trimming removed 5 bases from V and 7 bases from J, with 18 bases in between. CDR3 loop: CASSAEDSKGNIQYF. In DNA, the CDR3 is TGTGCCAGCAGTGCAGAGGACAGTAAGGGGAACATTCAGTACTTC.

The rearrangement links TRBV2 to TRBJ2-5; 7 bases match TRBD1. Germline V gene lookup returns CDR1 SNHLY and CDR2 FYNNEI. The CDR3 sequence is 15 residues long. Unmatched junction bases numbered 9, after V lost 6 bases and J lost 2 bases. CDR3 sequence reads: CASRLEGAGQETQYF. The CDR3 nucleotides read TGTGCCAGCAGGCTCGAGGGGGCAGGGCAAGAGACCCAGTACTTC.

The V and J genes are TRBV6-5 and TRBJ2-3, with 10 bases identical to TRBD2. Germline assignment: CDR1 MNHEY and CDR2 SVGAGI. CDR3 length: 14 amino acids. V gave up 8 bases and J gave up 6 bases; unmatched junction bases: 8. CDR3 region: CASSLAGETDTQYF. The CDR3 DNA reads TGTGCCAGCTCCCTAGCGGGGGAAACGGATACGCAGTATTTT.

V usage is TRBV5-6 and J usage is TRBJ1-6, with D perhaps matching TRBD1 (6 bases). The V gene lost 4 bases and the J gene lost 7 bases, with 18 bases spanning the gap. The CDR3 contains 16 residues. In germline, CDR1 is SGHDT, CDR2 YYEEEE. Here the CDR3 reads CASSRYPGQMNSPLHF. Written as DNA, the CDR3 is TGTGCCAGCAGCCGCTACCCAGGACAGATGAATTCACCCCTCCACTTT.

CDR3 sequence reads: CASSKSYEQYF. The CDR3 DNA follows: TGTGCCAGCAGTAAATCATACGAGCAGTACTTC. The V and J genes are TRBV28 and TRBJ2-7, with D uncertain. Germline assignment: CDR1 MDHEN and CDR2 SYDVKM. This CDR3 region has 11 residues. Trimming removed 5 bases at V and 4 bases at J, with 6 bases between.

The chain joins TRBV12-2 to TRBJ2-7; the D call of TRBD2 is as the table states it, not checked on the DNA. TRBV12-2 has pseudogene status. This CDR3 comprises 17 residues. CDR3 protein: CASRSVVLAGGVYEQYF. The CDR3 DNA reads TGTGCAAGTCGCTCAGTGGTGTTAGCGGGAGGGGTCTACGAGCAGTACTTC.

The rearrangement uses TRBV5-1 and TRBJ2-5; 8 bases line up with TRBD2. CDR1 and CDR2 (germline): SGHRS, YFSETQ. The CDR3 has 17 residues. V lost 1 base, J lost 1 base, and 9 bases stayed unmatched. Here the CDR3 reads CASSLIIGGRTQETQYF. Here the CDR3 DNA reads TGCGCCAGCAGCTTGATAATAGGCGGGAGGACCCAAGAGACCCAGTACTTC.

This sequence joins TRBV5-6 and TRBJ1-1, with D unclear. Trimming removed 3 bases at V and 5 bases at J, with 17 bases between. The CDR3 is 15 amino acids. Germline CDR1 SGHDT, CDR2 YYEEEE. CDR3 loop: CASSSATTGGTEAFF. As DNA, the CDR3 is TGTGCCAGCAGCTCCGCTACGACCGGAGGAACTGAAGCTTTCTTT.

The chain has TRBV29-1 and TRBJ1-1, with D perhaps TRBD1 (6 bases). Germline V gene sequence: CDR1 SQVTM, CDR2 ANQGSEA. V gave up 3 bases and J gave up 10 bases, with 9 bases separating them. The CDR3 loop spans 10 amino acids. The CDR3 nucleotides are TGCAGCGTTGATCTAGGGGGAGCTTTCTTT. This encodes CSVDLGGAFF. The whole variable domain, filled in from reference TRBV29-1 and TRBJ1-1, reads SAVISQKPSRDICQRGTSLTIQCQVDSQVTMMFWYRQQPGQSLTLIATANQGSEATYESGFVIDKFPISRPNLTFSTLTVSNMSPEDSSIYLCSVDLGGAFFGQGTRLTVV.